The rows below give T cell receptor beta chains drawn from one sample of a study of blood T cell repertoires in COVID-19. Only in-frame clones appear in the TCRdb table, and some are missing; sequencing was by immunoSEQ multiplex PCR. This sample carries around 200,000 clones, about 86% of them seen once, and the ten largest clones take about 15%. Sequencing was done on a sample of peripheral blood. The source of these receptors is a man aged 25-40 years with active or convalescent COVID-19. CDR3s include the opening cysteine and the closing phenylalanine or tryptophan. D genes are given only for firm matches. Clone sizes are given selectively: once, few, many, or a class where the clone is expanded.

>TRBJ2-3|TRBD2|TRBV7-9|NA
TGTGCCAGCAGCGAAATAGCGGGCGGCACAGATACGCAGTATTTT
CASSEIAGGTDTQYF
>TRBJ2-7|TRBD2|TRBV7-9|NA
TGTGCCAGCAGCTTAGTGCAGGGGGGACTAGCTGACTACGAGCAGTACTTC
CASSLVQGGLADYEQYF
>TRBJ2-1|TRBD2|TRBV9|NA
TGTGCCAGCAGCGTAGGAGCGGGGGGCTACAATGAGCAGTTCTTC
CASSVGAGGYNEQFF
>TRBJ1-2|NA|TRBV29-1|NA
TGCAGCGTTGGTCCCCTAACCGGACAGAATAACTATGGCTACACCTTC
CSVGPLTGQNNYGYTF
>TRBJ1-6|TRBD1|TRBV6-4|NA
TGTGCCAGCAGAGGACAGGGACATAATTCACCCCTCCACTTT
CASRGQGHNSPLHF
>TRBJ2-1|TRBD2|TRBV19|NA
TGTGCCAGTAGTACCTTTTTAGCGGGCCACTACAATGAGCAGTTCTTC
CASSTFLAGHYNEQFF
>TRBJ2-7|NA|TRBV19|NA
TGTGCCAGTAGTTCCTCAGGGGGGATCCACGAGCAGTACTTC
CASSSSGGIHEQYF
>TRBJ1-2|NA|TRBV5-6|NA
TGTGCCAGCAGCTTTAGAAATCGTGACGACAGGACGATCTATGGCTACACCTTC
CASSFRNRDDRTIYGYTF
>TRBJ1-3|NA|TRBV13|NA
TGTGCCAGCAGCTTAAGGGGAACGGGAAACACCATATATTTT
CASSLRGTGNTIYF
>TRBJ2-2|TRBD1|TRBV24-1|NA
TGTGCCACCAGTGATCCGACAGGGATAAACACCGGGGAGCTGTTTTTT
CATSDPTGINTGELFF
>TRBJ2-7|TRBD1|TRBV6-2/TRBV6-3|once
TGTGCCAGCAGTTACCCGGACAGGGGGGGCGAGCAGTACTTC
CASSYPDRGGEQYF
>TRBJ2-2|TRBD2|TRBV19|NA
TGTGCCAGTAGGATCCCACAAGCGGGACCAACGACCGGGGAGCTGTTTTTT
CASRIPQAGPTTGELFF
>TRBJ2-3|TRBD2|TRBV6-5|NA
TGTGCCAGCAGTTACACGCGGGGGGGCCAGGCAGATACGCAGTATTTT
CASSYTRGGQADTQYF
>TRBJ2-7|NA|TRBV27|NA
TGTGCCAGCAGTTTCCTGAGCTCCTACGAGCAGTACTTC
CASSFLSSYEQYF
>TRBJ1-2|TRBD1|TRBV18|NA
TGTGCCAGCTCACCAGGACAGGGTGAGAACTATGGCTACACCTTC
CASSPGQGENYGYTF
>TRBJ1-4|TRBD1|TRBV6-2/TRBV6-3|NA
TGTGCCAGCAGTTCCCGGGACAGGGGAAATGAAAAACTGTTTTTT
CASSSRDRGNEKLFF
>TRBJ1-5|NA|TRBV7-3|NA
TGTGCCAGCAAAGGATCAGGGGATCAGCCCCAGCATTTT
CASKGSGDQPQHF
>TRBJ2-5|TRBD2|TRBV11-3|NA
TGTGCCAGCAGCTCCGGACTAGCGGGAGTGGGATGGGAGACCCAGTACTTC
CASSSGLAGVGWETQYF
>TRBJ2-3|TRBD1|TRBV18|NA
TGTGCCAGCTCACCACCATACGGACAGGTTAGCACAGATACGCAGTATTTT
CASSPPYGQVSTDTQYF
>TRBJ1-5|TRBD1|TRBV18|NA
TGTGCCAGCTCACCACCGGGACAGGGGCACAATCAGCCCCAGCATTTT
CASSPPGQGHNQPQHF
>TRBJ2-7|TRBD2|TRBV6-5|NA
TGTGCCAGCGCCGAAGGGACTAGCGGCTCCTACGAGCAGTACTTC
CASAEGTSGSYEQYF
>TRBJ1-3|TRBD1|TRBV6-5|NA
TGTGCCAGCAGTTACTCCGGACAGGGGAACATATATTTT
CASSYSGQGNIYF
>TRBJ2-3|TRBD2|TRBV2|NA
TGTGCCAGCAGTCGAAAAGGGACTAGCGGGGGCGTGATGGCGCAGTATTTT
CASSRKGTSGGVMAQYF
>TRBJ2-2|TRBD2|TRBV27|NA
TGTGCCAGCTCAAGCGCTGGCGGGGGGCTGAACACCGGGGAGCTGTTTTTT
CASSSAGGGLNTGELFF
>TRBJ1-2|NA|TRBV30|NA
TGTGCCTGGAGTGTCACGCGGCAGGGAGGTAATGGCTACACCTTC
CAWSVTRQGGNGYTF
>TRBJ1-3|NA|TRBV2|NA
TGTGCCAGCAGCGAGCGCACCATATATTTT
CASSERTIYF
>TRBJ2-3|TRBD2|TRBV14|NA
TGTGCCAGCAGCCAAGGGTCGCCGGGGGGGCCGTCAGATACGCAGTATTTT
CASSQGSPGGPSDTQYF
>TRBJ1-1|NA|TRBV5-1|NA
TGCGCCAGCAGCTTGAGTAGCAGGGTGGACACTGAAGCTTTCTTT
CASSLSSRVDTEAFF
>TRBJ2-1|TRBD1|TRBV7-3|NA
TGTGCCAGCAGCTTAAGTCCCCCGGGACAGGGTTCCAATGAGCAGTTCTTC
CASSLSPPGQGSNEQFF
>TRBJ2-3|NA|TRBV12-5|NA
TGTGCTAGTGGTTTGGCCAACCGGCGGGGAGACACAGATACGCAGTATTTT
CASGLANRRGDTDTQYF
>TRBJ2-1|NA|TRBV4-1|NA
TGCGCCAGCAGTATGGGGGGCAATGAGCAGTTCTTC
CASSMGGNEQFF
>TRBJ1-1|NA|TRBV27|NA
TGTGCCAGCAGTTCGCTTACAAAGAACACTGAAGCTTTCTTT
CASSSLTKNTEAFF
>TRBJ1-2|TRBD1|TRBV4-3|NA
TGCGCCAGCAGCATTGACAGGGGGAGCGGCTACACCTTC
CASSIDRGSGYTF
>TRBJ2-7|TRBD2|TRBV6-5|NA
TGTGCCAGCAGTTACTCGGGCGGGAGTCGGTACGAGCAGTACTTC
CASSYSGGSRYEQYF
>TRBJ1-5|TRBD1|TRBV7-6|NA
TGTGCCAGCATCACCGGACAGGGGGGCGATCAGCCCCAGCATTTT
CASITGQGGDQPQHF
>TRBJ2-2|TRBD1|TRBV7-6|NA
TGTGCCAGCAGCTTAGAGGGGACAGGGGTGACCGGGGAGCTGTTTTTT
CASSLEGTGVTGELFF
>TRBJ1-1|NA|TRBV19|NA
TGTGCCAGTAGTATGGGGCCTCCCCACACTGAAGCTTTCTTT
CASSMGPPHTEAFF
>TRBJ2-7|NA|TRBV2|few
TGTGCCAGCAGTGAAAGGGAGAGAGGCGAGCAGTACTTC
CASSERERGEQYF
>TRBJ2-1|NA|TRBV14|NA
TGTGCCAGCAGCCAAGTCACAGGTCTGTACAATGAGCAGTTCTTC
CASSQVTGLYNEQFF
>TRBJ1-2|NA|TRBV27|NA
TGTGCCAGCAGTTTAGACAGGACTTATGGCTACACCTTC
CASSLDRTYGYTF